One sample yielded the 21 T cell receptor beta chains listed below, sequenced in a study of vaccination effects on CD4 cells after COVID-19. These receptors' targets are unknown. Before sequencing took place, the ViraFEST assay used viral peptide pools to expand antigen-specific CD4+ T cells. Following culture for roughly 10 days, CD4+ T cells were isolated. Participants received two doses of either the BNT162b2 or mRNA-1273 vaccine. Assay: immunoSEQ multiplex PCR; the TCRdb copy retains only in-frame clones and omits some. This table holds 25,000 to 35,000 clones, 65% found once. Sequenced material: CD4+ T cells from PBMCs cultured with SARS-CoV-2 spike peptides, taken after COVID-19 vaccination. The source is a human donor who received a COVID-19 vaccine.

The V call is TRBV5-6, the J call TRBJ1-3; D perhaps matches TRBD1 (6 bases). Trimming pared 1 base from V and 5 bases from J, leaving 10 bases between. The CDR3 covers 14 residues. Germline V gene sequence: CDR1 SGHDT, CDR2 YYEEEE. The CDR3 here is CASSLRRGRNTIYF. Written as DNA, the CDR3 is TGTGCCAGCAGCTTGCGCCGGGGGCGAAACACCATATATTTT.

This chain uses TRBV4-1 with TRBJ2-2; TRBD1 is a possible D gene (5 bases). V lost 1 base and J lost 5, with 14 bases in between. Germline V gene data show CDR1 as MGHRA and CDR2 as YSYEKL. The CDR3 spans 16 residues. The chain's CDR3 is CASSQAGAGFTGELFF. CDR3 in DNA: TGCGCCAGCAGCCAAGCCGGCGCAGGGTTTACCGGGGAGCTGTTTTTT.

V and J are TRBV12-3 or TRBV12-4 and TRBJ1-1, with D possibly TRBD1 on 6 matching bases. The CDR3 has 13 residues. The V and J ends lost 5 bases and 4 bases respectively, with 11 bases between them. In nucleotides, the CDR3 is TGTGCCAGCAGTCTTCGACAGGCCACTGAAGCTTTCTTT. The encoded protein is CASSLRQATEAFF.

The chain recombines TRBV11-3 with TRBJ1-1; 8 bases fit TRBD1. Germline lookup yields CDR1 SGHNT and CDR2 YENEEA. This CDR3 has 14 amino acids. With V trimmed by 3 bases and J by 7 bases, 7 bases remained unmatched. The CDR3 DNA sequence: TGTGCCAGCAGCTTCAATCAGGGGGCAAGTGAAGCTTTCTTT. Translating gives CASSFNQGASEAFF.

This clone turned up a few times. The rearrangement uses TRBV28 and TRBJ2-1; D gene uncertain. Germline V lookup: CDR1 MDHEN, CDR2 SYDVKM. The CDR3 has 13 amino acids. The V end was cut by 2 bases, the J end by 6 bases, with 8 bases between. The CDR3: CASSLTLRNEQFF. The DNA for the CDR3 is TGTGCCAGCAGTTTAACACTACGCAATGAGCAGTTCTTC.

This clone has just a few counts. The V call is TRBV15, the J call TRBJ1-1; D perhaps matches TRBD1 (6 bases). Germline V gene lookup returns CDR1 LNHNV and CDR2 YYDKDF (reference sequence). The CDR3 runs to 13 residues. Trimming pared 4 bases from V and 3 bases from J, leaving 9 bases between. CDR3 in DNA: TGTGCCACCAGCAAGTACAGGGACACTGAAGCTTTCTTT. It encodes CATSKYRDTEAFF.

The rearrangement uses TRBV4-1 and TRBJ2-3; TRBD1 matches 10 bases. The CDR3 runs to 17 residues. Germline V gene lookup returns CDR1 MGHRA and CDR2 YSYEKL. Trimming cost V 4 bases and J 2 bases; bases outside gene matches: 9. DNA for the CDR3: TGCGCCAGCAGCCGCCTCGGACAGGGGGGTTCCACAGATACGCAGTATTTT. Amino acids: CASSRLGQGGSTDTQYF.

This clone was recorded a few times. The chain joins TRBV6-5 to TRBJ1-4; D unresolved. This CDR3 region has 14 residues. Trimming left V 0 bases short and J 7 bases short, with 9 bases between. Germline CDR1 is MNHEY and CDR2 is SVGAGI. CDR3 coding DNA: TGTGCCAGCAGTTACTCTGACATGGGTGAAAAACTGTTTTTT. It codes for CASSYSDMGEKLFF.

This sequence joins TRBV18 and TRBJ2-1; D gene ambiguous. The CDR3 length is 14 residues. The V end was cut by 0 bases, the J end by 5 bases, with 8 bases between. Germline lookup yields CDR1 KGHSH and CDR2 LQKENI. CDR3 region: CASSPPGPNNEQFF. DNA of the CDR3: TGTGCCAGCTCACCACCGGGCCCGAACAATGAGCAGTTCTTC.

This CDR3 is CASSQTGNYGYTF. The CDR3 coding sequence is TGTGCCAGCAGTCAGACAGGCAACTATGGCTACACCTTC. The genes are TRBV2 and TRBJ1-2; maybe TRBD1 (6 bases). V shed 5 bases and J shed 2 bases, with 9 bases lying between them. CDR3 length: 13 amino acids. Per germline, CDR1 SNHLY and CDR2 FYNNEI.

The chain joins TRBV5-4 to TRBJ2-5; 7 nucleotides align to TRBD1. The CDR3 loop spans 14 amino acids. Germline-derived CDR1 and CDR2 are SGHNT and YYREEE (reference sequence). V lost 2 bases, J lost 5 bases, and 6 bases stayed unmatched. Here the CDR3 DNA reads TGTGCCAGCAGCTTAGGGGGCCGTAAGGAGACCCAGTACTTC. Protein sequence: CASSLGGRKETQYF.

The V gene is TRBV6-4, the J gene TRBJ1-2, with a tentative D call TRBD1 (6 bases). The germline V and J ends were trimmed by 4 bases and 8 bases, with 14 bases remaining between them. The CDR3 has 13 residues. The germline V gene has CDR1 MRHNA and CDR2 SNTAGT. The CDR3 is CASSAGDFGGYTF. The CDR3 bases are TGTGCCAGCAGTGCAGGGGATTTTGGGGGCTACACCTTC.

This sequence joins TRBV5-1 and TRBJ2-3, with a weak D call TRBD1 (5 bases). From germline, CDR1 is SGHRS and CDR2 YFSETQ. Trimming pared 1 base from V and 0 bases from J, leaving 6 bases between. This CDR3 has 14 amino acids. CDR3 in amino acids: CASSLRQSTDTQYF. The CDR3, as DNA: TGCGCCAGCAGCTTGAGACAGAGCACAGATACGCAGTATTTT. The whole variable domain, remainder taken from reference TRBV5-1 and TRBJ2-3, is KAGVTQTPRYLIKTRGQQVTLSCSPISGHRSVSWYQQTPGQGLQFLFEYFSETQRNKGNFPGRFSGRQFSNSRSEMNVSTLELGDSALYLCASSLRQSTDTQYFGPGTRLTVL.

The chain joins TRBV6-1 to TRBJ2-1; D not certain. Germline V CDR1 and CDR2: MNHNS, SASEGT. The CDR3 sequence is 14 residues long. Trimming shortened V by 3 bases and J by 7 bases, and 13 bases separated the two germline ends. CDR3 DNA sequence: TGTGCCAGCAGTGACGGCACTTACTCGAATGAGCAGTTCTTC. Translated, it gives CASSDGTYSNEQFF.

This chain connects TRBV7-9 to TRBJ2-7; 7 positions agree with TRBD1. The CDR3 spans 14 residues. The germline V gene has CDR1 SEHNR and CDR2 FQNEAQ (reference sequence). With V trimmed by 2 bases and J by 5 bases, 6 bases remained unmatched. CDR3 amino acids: CASSLRQGGNEQYF. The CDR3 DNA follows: TGTGCCAGCAGCTTAAGACAGGGTGGAAACGAGCAGTACTTC.

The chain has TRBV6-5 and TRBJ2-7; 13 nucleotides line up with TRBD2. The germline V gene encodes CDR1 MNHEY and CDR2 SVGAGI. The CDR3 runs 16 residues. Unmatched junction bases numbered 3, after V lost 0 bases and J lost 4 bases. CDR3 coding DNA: TGTGCCAGCAGTTACTCGGGACTAGCGGGGACTTACGAGCAGTACTTC. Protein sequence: CASSYSGLAGTYEQYF.

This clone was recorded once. Written as DNA, the CDR3 is TGTGCCAGTAGTATATTCGGGCAGGGCCCCTACGAGCAGTACTTC. Translating it yields CASSIFGQGPYEQYF. This sequence joins TRBV19 and TRBJ2-7; a possible D gene is TRBD1 (5 bases). Germline CDR1 and CDR2: LNHDA and SQIVND (reference sequence). The CDR3 totals 15 residues. The V and J ends lost 2 bases and 2 bases respectively, with 13 bases between them.

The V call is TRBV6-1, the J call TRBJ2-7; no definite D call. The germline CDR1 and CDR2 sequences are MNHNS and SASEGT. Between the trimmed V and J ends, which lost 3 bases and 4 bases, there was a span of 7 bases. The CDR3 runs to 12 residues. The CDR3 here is CASSESQYEQYF. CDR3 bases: TGTGCCAGCAGTGAGAGCCAATACGAGCAGTACTTC.

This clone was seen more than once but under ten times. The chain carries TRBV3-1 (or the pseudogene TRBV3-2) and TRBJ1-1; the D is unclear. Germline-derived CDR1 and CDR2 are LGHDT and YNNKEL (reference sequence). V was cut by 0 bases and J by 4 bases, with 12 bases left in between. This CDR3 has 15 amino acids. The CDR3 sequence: CASSQDGVGGTEAFF. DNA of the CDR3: TGTGCCAGCAGCCAAGATGGGGTTGGAGGCACTGAAGCTTTCTTT.

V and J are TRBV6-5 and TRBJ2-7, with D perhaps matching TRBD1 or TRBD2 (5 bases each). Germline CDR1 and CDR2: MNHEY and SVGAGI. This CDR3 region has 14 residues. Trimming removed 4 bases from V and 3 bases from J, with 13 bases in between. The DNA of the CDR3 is TGTGCCAGCAGTTTCCGGGACCAAAACTACGAGCAGTACTTC. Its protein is CASSFRDQNYEQYF.

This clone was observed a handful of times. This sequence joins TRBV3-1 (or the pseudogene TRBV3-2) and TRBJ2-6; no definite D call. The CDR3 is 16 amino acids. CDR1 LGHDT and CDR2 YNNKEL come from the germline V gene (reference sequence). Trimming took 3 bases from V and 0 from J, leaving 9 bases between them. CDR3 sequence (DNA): TGTGCCAGCAGCCACCCCAGGAGCTCTGGGGCCAACGTCCTGACTTTC. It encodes CASSHPRSSGANVLTF.